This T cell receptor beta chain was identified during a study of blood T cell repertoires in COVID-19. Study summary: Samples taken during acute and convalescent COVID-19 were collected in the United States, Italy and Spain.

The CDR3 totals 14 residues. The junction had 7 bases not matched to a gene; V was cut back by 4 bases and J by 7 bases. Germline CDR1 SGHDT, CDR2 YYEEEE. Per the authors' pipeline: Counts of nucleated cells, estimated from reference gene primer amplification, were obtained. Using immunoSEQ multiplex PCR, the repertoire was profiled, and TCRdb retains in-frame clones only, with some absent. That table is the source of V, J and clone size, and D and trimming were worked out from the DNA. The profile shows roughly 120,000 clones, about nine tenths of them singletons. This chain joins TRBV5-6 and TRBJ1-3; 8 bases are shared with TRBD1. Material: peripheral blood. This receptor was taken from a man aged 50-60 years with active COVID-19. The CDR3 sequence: CASSPDRGRNTIYF. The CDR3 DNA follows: TGTGCCAGCAGCCCCGACAGGGGACGGAACACCATATATTTT.